One and the same sample provided the 7 T cell receptor beta chains below, sequenced in a study of cytomegalovirus exposure and HLA in healthy donors. Here immunoSEQ multiplex PCR was the method, and the copy in TCRdb shows in-frame clones only, minus some. The data hold 55,000 to 70,000 clones, with around 88% observed a single time. The material sequenced was PBMCs. The receptors were sampled from a woman under 30 in good health and CMV-seronegative.

The chain couples TRBV9 to TRBJ1-2; D possibly corresponds to TRBD1 (5 bases). Germline CDR1 is SGDLS and CDR2 is YYNGEE. The CDR3 sequence is 13 residues long. The V gene lost 0 bases and the J gene lost 4 bases, with 7 bases spanning the gap. Here the CDR3 reads CASSVAGGYGYTF. The CDR3 DNA sequence: TGTGCCAGCAGCGTAGCGGGGGGCTATGGCTACACCTTC.

This CDR3 is CASSRGPGGVETQYF. CDR3 DNA sequence: TGCGCCAGCAGCCGGGGGCCAGGGGGCGTGGAGACCCAGTACTTC. The V gene is TRBV5-1, the J gene TRBJ2-5; TRBD1 aligns across 8 bases. There are 15 residues in the CDR3. With 4 bases clipped from V and 5 bases from J, the junction kept 10 bases outside the gene matches. CDR1 is SGHRS, CDR2 YFSETQ, per germline.

The gene calls are TRBV9 and TRBJ2-5; D is perhaps TRBD2 (5 bases). Deletions cut 0 bases from V and 2 bases from J, with 8 bases between. In germline, CDR1 is SGDLS, CDR2 YYNGEE. CDR3 length: 14 residues. The CDR3 is CASSVAGLQETQYF. In DNA form, the CDR3 reads TGTGCCAGCAGCGTAGCTGGACTGCAAGAGACCCAGTACTTC. Supplemented by reference TRBV9 and TRBJ2-5, the full variable domain reads DSGVTQTPKHLITATGQRVTLRCSPRSGDLSVYWYQQSLDQGLQFLIQYYNGEERAKGNILERFSAQQFPDLHSELNLSSLELGDSALYFCASSVAGLQETQYFGPGTRLLVL.

The rearrangement joins TRBV7-2 to TRBJ2-7; weak D call: TRBD2 (6 bases). The CDR3 has 14 residues. Germline CDR1 reads SGHTA; CDR2 reads FQGNSA. The germline V and J ends were trimmed by 6 bases and 4 bases, with 16 bases remaining between them. The CDR3 DNA reads TGTGCCAGCAGTACCGTGGGGAGGACTTACGAGCAGTACTTC. Translated, it gives CASSTVGRTYEQYF.

The J gene is TRBJ1-2, the V gene TRBV4-3; D is perhaps TRBD1 (5 bases). The CDR3 sequence is 15 residues long. Trimming stripped 6 bases from V and 5 bases from J, with 19 bases between. CDR1 and CDR2 from the germline V gene are LGHNA and YSLEER. The CDR3 here is CASRTGRVGMYGYTF. CDR3 DNA: TGCGCCAGCAGAACAGGACGGGTAGGAATGTATGGCTACACCTTC.

J is TRBJ2-4 and V is TRBV7-3; 9 positions agree with TRBD2. Germline V gene data show CDR1 as SGHTA and CDR2 as FQGTGA. This CDR3 region has 14 residues. Trimming at V came to 3 bases and at J to 5 bases, leaving 2 bases not matched to a gene. The CDR3 sequence is CASSLSGGQNIQYF. Here the CDR3 DNA reads TGTGCCAGCAGCTTGAGCGGGGGGCAAAACATTCAGTACTTC.

As concerns this clone: At one end, the junction sequence differs from germline, possibly due to a read error. The V and J genes are TRBV7-9 and TRBJ1-1; 7 nucleotides line up with TRBD1. Germline V lookup: CDR1 SEHNR, CDR2 FQNEAQ (reference sequence). There are 12 residues in the CDR3. CDR3 sequence: CASSSQGTASLF. The CDR3, as DNA: TGTGCCAGCAGCTCCCAGGGGACAGCATCTCTCTTT.